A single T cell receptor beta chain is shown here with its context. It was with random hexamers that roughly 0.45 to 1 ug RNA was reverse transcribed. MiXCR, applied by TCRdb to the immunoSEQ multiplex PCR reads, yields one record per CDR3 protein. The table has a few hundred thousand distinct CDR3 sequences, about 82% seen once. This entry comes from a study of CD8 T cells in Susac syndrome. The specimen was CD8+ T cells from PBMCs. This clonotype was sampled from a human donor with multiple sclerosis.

The CDR3 nucleotides read TGTGCCAGCACGGGCGCCGGGTTCTACACAGATACGCAGTATTTT. Its translation: CASTGAGFYTDTQYF. V usage is TRBV5-4 and J usage is TRBJ2-3, with unresolved D. The CDR3 spans 15 residues. Germline V gene data show CDR1 as SGHNT and CDR2 as YYREEE (reference sequence). With 6 bases removed from V and 2 bases from J, the gap between germline ends came to 16 bases.